This note documents a single TCR beta chain sequence. Its antigen is not yet known. No qualities accompany the bases; no much larger clone lies one base away. Libraries came from PCR. Data came from an Illumina HiSeq 4000. High-throughput sequencing was used to profile the CDR3 region of the TCR beta-chain in every patient. As for the original processing: CDR3 differences across clinicopathological groups were used to build a classifier for discriminating distant-metastatic papillary thyroid cancer patients. Repertoire diversity was assessed with the Shannon index, and tumor-blood repertoire similarity with the Morisita-Horn index. TCRdb passed the public sequencing reads through fastp at Q25 and MiXCR, retaining productive beta sequences. V and J calls and clone size were set by TCRdb, not the authors. Within this sample are tens of thousands of clones, with roughly 29% of them counted one time only. The top ten clonotypes cover 15% to 20% of the sample.

Before undergoing thyroid surgery, none of the patients had been given any kind of treatment. Using T-cell receptor beta sequencing, the study looked back at clinical samples from patients collected from about 2011 to 2019. This sample is part of a study of metastatic and nonmetastatic thyroid tumors (dated by TCRdb to the early 2020s). For context, the study as a whole: The researchers compared repertoires between peripheral blood samples and tumor or nodule tissue samples from patients with malignant or benign thyroid disease. Overall study outcomes, separate from this receptor: In both blood and tumor samples, malignant tumors were reported to have significantly higher TCR beta diversity than benign nodules.

Via the germline V gene, CDR1 is SGHTA and CDR2 FQGTGA. The V end loses 3 bases and the J end loses 5 bases, and a stretch of 13 bases separates them. Including the terminal cysteine and phenylalanine, the CDR3 comprises 14 residues. Of all the DNA, just the CDR3 is kept, 42 bases in frame from base 1. The rearrangement joined TRBV7-3 to TRBJ1-1; TRBD1 is a weak D gene call, 5 bases matching. This receptor was identified in a female donor with papillary thyroid cancer or a benign thyroid nodule (not recorded which). Some clones in this sample may be carry-over from other donors' samples. The sequenced material came from blood. The DNA reads TGTGCCAGCAGCTTCATGACAGTGCCGACTGAAGCTTTCTTT. Translated, this is CASSFMTVPTEAFF.